The clone carrying this T cell receptor (beta chain) has just one count. This sample was taken from a study of blood T cell repertoires in COVID-19. This CDR3 has 16 residues. Germline-derived CDR1 and CDR2 are WSHSY and SAAADI. V shed 5 bases and J 4 bases; nucleotides not matched to a gene: 14. Cohorts were determined from participant-reported clinical history. Data came from immunoSEQ multiplex PCR; TCRdb stores just in-frame clones and leaves some out. Of 300,000 to 450,000 clones listed, approximately 92% are singletons. The chain carries TRBV10-2 and TRBJ2-7; 7 bases line up with TRBD1. Sequenced: PBMCs or T cells enriched from blood (not recorded which). This clonotype was obtained from a man aged 18 to 30 who had recovered from COVID-19. Written as DNA, the CDR3 is TGCGCCAGCAGTTCGGACCAACAGGGGATGCTTTACGAGCAGTACTTC. Translated: CASSSDQQGMLYEQYF.